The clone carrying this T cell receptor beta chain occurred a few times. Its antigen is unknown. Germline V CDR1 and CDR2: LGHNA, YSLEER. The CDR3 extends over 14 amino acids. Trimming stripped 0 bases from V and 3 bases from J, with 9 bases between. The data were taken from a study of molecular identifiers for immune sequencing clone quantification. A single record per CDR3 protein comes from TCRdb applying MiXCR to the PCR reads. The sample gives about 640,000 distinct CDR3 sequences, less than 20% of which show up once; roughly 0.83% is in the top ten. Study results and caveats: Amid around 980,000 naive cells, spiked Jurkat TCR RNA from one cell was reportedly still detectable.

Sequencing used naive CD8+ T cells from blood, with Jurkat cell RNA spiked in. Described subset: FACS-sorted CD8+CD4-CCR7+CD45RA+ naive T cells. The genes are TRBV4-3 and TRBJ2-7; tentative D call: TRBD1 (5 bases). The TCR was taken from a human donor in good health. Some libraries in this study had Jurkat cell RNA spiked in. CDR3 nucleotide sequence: TGCGCCAGCAGCCAAGAAAGGGGCCTCTACGAGCAGTACTTC. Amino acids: CASSQERGLYEQYF.